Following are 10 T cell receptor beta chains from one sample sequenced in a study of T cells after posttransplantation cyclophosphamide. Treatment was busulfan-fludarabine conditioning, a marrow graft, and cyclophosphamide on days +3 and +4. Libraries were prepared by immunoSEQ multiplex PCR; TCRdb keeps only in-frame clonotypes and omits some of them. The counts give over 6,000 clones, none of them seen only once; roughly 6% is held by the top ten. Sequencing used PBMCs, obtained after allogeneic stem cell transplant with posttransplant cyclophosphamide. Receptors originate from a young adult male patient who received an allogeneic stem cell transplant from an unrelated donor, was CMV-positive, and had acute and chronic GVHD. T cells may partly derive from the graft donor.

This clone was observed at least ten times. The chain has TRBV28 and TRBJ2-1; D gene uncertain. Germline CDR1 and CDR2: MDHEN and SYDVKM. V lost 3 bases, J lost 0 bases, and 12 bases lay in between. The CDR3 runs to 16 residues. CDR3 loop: CASSFPGVSSYNEQFF. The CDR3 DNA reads TGTGCCAGCAGTTTCCCGGGTGTTAGCTCCTACAATGAGCAGTTCTTC.

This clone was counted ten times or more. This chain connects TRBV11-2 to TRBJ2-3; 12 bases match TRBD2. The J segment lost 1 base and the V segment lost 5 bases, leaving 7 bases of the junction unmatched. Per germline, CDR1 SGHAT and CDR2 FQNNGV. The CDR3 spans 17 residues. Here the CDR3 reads CASSRTSGGPGTDTQYF. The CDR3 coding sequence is TGTGCCAGCAGCCGAACTAGCGGGGGGCCAGGCACAGATACGCAGTATTTT.

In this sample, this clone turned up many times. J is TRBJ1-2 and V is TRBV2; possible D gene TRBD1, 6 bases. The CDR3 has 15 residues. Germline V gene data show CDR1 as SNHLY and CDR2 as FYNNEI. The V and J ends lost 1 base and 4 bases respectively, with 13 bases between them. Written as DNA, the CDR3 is TGTGCCAGCAGTGAAGTTTTACAGGGAACCTATGGCTACACCTTC. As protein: CASSEVLQGTYGYTF.

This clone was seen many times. This chain's CDR3 is CASNPGQGYNEQFF. CDR3 DNA: TGCGCCAGCAATCCGGGACAGGGCTACAATGAGCAGTTCTTC. This chain connects TRBV5-1 to TRBJ2-1; 9 bases map to TRBD1. The germline CDR1 and CDR2 sequences are SGHRS and YFSETQ. The V and J ends lost 6 bases and 3 bases, in that order; junction bases with no gene match: 4. CDR3 length equals 14 residues.

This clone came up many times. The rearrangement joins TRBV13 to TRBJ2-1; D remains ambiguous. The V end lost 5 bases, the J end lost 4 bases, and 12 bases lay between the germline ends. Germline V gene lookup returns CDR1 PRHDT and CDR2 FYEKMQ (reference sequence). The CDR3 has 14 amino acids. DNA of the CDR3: TGTGCCAGCAGCACCCTTGGCATGTACAATGAGCAGTTCTTC. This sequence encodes CASSTLGMYNEQFF. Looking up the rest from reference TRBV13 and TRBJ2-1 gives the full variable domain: AAGVIQSPRHLIKEKRETATLKCYPIPRHDTVYWYQQGPGQDPQFLISFYEKMQSDKGSIPDRFSAQQFSDYHSELNMSSLELGDSALYFCASSTLGMYNEQFFGPGTRLTVL.

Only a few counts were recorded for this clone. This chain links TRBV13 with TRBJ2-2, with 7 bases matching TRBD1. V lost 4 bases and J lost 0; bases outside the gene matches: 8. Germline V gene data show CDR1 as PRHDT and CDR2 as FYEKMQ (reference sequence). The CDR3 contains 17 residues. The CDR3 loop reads CASSSDPGQTNTGELFF. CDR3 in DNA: TGTGCCAGCAGCTCAGACCCGGGACAGACGAACACCGGGGAGCTGTTTTTT.

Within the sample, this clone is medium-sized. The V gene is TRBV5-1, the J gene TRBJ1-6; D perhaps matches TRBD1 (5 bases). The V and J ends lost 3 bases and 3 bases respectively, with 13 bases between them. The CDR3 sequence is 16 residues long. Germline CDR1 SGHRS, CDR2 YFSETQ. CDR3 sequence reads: CASSSQGGGYNSPLHF. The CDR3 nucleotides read TGCGCCAGCAGCTCGCAGGGAGGAGGCTATAATTCACCCCTCCACTTT.

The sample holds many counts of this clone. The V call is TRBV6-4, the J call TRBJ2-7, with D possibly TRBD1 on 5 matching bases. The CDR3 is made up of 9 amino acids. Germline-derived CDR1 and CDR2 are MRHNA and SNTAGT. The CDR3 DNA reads TGTGCCAGCAGCCCACCGACAGACGTC. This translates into CASSPPTDV.

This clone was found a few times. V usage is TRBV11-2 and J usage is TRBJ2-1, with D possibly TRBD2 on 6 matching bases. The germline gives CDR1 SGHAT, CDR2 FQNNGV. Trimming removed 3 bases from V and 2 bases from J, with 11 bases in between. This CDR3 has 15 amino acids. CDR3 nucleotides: TGTGCCAGCAGCTTGGGTAGCGGCGCCTACAATGAGCAGTTCTTC. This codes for CASSLGSGAYNEQFF.

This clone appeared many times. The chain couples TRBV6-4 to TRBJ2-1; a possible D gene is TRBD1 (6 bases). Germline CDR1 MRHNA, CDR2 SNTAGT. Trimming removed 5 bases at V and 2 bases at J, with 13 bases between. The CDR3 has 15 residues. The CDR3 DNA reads TGTGCCAGCAGTCTCAACAGGGCTCCCTACAATGAGCAGTTCTTC. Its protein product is CASSLNRAPYNEQFF.